The sequence of this T cell receptor (beta chain) was determined in a study of T cells in narcolepsy. As for the study in general: Enrolled donors included narcolepsy type 1 or type 2 patients and healthy controls. General study findings and limits: Some memory CD4+ repertoires had no autoreactive clone sequences. Blood of same and different patients, but not healthy controls, reportedly held recurring autoreactive clonotypes. Autoreactive HCRT-specific and TRIB2-specific clonotypes were marked in same-patient CSF-versus-blood CD4+ comparisons.

The table came from immunoSEQ multiplex PCR; TCRdb's copy has only in-frame clones and leaves some out. The sample has about 24,000 clones, just over 60% seen once. In this sample, this clone turned up a few times. The target antigen is unknown. The CDR3 totals 13 residues. V was clipped by 3 bases and J by 5 bases, with 10 bases between them. Germline V gene data show CDR1 as SGDLS and CDR2 as YYNGEE. This TCR came from a human donor in good health. This chain uses TRBV9 with TRBJ2-3; D gene uncertain. The sample comprised memory (CD45RA-) CD4+ T cells from blood. For the CDR3, the DNA is TGTGCCAGCAGCGACAGTTTAGGAGATACGCAGTATTTT. It encodes CASSDSLGDTQYF.